The entry below gives a single T cell receptor (beta chain) sequence along with its context. Per the germline V gene, CDR1 is LNHNV and CDR2 is YYDKDF (reference sequence). V was shortened by 0 bases and J by 6 bases, with 11 bases between the two germline ends. CDR3 length: 15 residues. TCRdb keeps only in-frame clones here, not all; method: immunoSEQ multiplex PCR. This sample yields more than 9,500 clones, of which about three quarters are seen a single time; roughly 4.3% belongs to the top ten. Processing was applied to graft tissue in order to liberate intraepithelial and lamina propria lymphocytes. This record belongs to a study of graft-versus-host responses after intestinal transplantation.

The chain recombines TRBV15 with TRBJ1-4; D ambiguous. This clonotype originated in a human patient who received an intestinal transplant, so some T cells may come from the graft donor. Sequenced here: ileum tissue, sampled 142 days after intestinal transplantation. The CDR3 coding sequence is TGTGCCACCAGCAGAGAGCGGGCGGATTATGAAAAACTGTTTTTT. Protein: CATSRERADYEKLFF.